This entry concerns a single TCR beta chain. V gave up 3 bases and J gave up 0 bases, with 15 bases separating them. Germline CDR1 and CDR2: LNHDA and SQIVND (reference sequence). The CDR3 has 17 amino acids. The data were obtained in a study of cytomegalovirus exposure and HLA in healthy donors. Data came from immunoSEQ multiplex PCR; TCRdb stores just in-frame clones and leaves some out. The sample holds about 82,000 clones, 95% seen once. The receptor's source is a woman in her late teens or twenties in good health and CMV-seronegative. Source material: PBMCs. The chain carries TRBV19 and TRBJ2-1; the D gene is possibly TRBD2 (5 bases). DNA for the CDR3: TGTGCCAGTAGTATCGTGTTGCGGGCGAGCTCCTACAATGAGCAGTTCTTC. It is translated as CASSIVLRASSYNEQFF.